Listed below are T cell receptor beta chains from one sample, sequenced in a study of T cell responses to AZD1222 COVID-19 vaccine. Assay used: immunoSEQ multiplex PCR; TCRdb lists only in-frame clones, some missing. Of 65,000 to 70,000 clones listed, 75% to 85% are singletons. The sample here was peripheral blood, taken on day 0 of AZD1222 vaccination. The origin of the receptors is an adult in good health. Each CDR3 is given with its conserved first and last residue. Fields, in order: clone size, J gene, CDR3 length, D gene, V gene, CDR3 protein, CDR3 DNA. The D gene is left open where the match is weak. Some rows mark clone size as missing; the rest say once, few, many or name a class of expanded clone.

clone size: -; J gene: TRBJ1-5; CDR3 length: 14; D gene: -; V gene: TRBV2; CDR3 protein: CASSDRQDHQPQHF; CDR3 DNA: TGTGCCAGCAGTGATAGACAGGATCATCAGCCCCAGCATTTT
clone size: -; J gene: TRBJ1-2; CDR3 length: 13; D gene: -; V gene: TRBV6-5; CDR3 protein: CASSYRQEDGYTF; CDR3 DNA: TGTGCCAGCAGTTACAGGCAGGAGGATGGCTACACCTTC
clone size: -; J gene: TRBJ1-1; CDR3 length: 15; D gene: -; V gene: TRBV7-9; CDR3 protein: CASSLVRQGQTEAFF; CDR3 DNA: TGTGCCAGCAGCTTAGTTCGTCAGGGCCAAACTGAAGCTTTCTTT
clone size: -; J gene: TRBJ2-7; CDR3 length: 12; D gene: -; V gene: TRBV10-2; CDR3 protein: CASSGTGYEQYF; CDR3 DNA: TGCGCCAGTTCCGGGACCGGGTACGAGCAGTACTTC
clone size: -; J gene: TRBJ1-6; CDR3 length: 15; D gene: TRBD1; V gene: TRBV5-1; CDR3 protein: CASSLTGASNSPLHF; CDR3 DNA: TGCGCCAGCAGCTTGACAGGGGCGTCTAATTCACCCCTCCACTTT
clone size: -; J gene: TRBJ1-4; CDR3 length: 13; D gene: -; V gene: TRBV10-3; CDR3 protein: CAISDGTNEKLFF; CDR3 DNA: TGTGCCATCAGTGACGGGACTAATGAAAAACTGTTTTTT
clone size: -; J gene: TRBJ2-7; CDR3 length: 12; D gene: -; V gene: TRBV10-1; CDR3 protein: CASSESGAEQYF; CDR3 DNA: TGCGCCAGCAGTGAGTCAGGGGCCGAGCAGTACTTC
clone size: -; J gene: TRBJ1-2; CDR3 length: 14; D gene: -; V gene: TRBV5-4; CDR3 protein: CASSFAGRGHGYTF; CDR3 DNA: TGTGCCAGCAGCTTTGCTGGACGAGGGCATGGCTACACCTTC
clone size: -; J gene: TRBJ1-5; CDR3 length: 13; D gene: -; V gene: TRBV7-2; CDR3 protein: CASSGAVAQPQHF; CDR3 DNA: TGTGCCAGCAGCGGGGCGGTGGCTCAGCCCCAGCATTTT
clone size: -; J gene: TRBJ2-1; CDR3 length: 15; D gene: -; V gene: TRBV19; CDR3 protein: CASSISGGLYNEQFF; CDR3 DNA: TGTGCCAGTAGTATTTCGGGGGGCTTATACAATGAGCAGTTCTTC
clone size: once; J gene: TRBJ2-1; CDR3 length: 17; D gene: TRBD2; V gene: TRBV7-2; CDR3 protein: CASSPSSGRGGYNEQFF; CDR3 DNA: TGTGCCAGCAGCCCCTCTTCGGGGCGGGGGGGCTACAATGAGCAGTTCTTC
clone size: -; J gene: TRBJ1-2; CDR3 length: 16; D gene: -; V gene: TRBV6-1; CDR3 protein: CASSETGGRPNYGYTF; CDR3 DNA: TGTGCCAGCAGTGAAACAGGTGGGAGACCTAACTATGGCTACACCTTC
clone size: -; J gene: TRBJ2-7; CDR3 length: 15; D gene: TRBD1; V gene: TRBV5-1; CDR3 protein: CASSSRDRGTEEQYF; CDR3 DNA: TGCGCCAGCAGCAGCCGGGACAGGGGGACGGAGGAGCAGTACTTC
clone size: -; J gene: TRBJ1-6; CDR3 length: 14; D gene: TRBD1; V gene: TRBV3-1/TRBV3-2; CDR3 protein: CASSQGQHNSPLHF; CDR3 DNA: TGTGCCAGCAGCCAGGGACAGCATAATTCACCCCTCCACTTT
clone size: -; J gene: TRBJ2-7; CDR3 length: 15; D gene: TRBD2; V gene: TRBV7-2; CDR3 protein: CASSRTGGFAYEQYF; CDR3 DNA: TGTGCCAGCAGCCGCACGGGGGGTTTTGCCTACGAGCAGTACTTC
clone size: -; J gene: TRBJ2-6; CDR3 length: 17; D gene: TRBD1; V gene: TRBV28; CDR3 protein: CASSLRDRYSGANVLTF; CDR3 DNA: TGTGCCAGCAGCCTCCGGGACAGGTACTCTGGGGCCAACGTCCTGACTTTC